This TCR beta chain derives from a study of blood T cell repertoires in COVID-19. Overall study context: From the United States, Italy and Spain came samples of acute and convalescent COVID-19.

From germline, CDR1 is KGHSH and CDR2 LQKENI. The CDR3 spans 16 residues. The ends lost 0 bases at V and 9 bases at J; junction bases unmatched: 10. Sequenced by immunoSEQ multiplex PCR; TCRdb stores in-frame clones only, minus some. The data show roughly 200,000 clones, around 82% seen once. Sequencing was carried out using peripheral blood. This TCR was recovered from a woman in her 70s with acute or convalescent COVID-19. The chain links TRBV18 to TRBJ2-1; TRBD2 aligns across 8 bases. This CDR3 is CASSPPAGGGVGEQFF. The DNA of the CDR3 is TGTGCCAGCTCACCACCCGCGGGAGGAGGTGTCGGTGAGCAGTTCTTC.